What follows is one T cell receptor beta chain and its context. These data originate in a study of T cell changes during pregnancy in multiple sclerosis. The germline CDR1 and CDR2 sequences are MNHEY and SMNVEV (reference sequence). This CDR3 is 15 amino acids long. V was shortened by 2 bases and J by 0 bases, with 8 bases between the two germline ends. Clones were sequenced by immunoSEQ multiplex PCR, and TCRdb holds only the in-frame ones, with some missing. The repertoire consists of tens of thousands of clones, with approximately 92% occurring once and the leading ten covering approximately 3%. The sequenced sample was CD8+ T cells from peripheral blood mononuclear cells, obtained in the third trimester of pregnancy. The TCR originated in a female donor in good health, enrolled as a control in a pregnancy study. V is TRBV27 and J is TRBJ2-1; D perhaps matches TRBD1 (5 bases). This CDR3 reads CASSLDSPSYNEQFF. CDR3 DNA: TGTGCCAGCAGTTTAGACAGCCCCTCCTACAATGAGCAGTTCTTC.